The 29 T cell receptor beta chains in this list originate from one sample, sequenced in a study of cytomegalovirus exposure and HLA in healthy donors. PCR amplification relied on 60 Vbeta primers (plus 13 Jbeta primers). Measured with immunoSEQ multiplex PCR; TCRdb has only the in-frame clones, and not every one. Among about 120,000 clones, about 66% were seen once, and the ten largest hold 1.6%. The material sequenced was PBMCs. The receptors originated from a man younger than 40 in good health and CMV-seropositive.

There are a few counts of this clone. The CDR3 nucleotides are TGCGCCAGCAGCCAAGTTCGGGAAAAACTGTTTTTT. It is translated as CASSQVREKLFF. This chain links TRBV4-1 with TRBJ1-4; D gene ambiguous. Germline V gene sequence: CDR1 MGHRA, CDR2 YSYEKL. The CDR3 consists of 12 residues. With 1 base removed from V and 8 bases from J, the gap between germline ends came to 5 bases.

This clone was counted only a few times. The CDR3 coding sequence is TGTGCCAGTAGCGAACGTTCTAGCCCCACGCAGTATTTT. This gives the protein CASSERSSPTQYF. The chain is built from TRBV19 and TRBJ2-3; tentatively, D is TRBD2 (5 bases). Trimming removed 6 bases from V and 9 bases from J, with 16 bases in between. Germline V gene sequence: CDR1 LNHDA, CDR2 SQIVND (reference sequence). This CDR3 spans 13 amino acids.

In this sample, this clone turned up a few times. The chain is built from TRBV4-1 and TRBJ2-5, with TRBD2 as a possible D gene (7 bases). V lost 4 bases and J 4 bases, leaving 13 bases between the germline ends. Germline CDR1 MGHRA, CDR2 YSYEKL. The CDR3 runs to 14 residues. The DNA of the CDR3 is TGCGCCAGCAGCCCGGTAGGGGGGGTAGAGACCCAGTACTTC. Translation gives CASSPVGGVETQYF.

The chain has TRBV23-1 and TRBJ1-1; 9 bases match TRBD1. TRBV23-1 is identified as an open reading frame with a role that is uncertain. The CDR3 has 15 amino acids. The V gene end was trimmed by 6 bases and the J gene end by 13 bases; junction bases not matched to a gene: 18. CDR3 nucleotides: TGCGCCAGCAGACAAAACAGGGGGCGAGCGGGAGGGGGTTTCTTT. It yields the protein CASRQNRGRAGGGFF.

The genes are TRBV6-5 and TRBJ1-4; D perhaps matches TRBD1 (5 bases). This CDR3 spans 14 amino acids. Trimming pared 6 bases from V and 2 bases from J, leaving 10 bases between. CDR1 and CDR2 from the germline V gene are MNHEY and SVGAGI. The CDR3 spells CASRIPGTNEKLFF. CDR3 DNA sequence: TGTGCCAGCAGGATTCCAGGGACTAATGAAAAACTGTTTTTT.

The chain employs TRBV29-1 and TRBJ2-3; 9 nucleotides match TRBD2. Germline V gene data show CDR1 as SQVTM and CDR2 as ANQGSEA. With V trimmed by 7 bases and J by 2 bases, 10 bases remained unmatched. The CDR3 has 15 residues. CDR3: CSGELAGPFTDTQYF. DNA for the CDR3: TGCAGCGGCGAGCTAGCGGGACCCTTCACAGATACGCAGTATTTT.

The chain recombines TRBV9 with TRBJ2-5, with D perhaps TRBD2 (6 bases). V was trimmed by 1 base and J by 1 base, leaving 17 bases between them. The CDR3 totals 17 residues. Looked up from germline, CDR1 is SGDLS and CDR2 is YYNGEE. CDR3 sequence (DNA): TGTGCCAGCAGCGTATTTTTCGGGAGCGGCTTCCAAGAGACCCAGTACTTC. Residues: CASSVFFGSGFQETQYF.

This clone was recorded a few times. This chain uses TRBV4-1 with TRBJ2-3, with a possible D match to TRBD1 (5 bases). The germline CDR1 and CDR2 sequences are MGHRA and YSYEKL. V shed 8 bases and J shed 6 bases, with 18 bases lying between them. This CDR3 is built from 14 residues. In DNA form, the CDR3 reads TGCGCCAGCCTTGAACGGCCAGGGTTTGATACGCAGTATTTT. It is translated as CASLERPGFDTQYF.

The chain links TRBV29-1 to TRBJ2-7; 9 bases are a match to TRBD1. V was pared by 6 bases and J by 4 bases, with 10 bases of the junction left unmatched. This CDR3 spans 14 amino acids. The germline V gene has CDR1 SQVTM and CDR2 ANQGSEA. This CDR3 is CSVGGQGTLYEQYF. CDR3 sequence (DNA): TGCAGCGTGGGAGGACAGGGGACTCTATACGAGCAGTACTTC.

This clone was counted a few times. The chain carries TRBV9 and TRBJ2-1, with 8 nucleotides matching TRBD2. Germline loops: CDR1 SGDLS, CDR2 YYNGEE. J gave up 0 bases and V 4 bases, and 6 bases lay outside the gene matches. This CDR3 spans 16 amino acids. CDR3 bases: TGTGCCAGCAGCCCTATAGCGGGGATCTCCTACAATGAGCAGTTCTTC. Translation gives CASSPIAGISYNEQFF.

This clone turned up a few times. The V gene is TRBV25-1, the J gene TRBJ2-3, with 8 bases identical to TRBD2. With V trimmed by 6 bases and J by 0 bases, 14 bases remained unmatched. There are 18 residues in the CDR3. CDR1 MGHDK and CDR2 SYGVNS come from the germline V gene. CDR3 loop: CASSLREGLRSSTDTQYF. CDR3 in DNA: TGTGCCAGCAGCCTACGGGAGGGACTACGATCTAGCACAGATACGCAGTATTTT.

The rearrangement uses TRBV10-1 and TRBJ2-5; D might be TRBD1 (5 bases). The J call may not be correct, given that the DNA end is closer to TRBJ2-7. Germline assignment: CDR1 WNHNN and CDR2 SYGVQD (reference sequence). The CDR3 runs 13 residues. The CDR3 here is CARPRVGIHEQYF. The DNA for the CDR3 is TGCGCCAGACCCAGGGTGGGAATCCACGAGCAGTACTTC.

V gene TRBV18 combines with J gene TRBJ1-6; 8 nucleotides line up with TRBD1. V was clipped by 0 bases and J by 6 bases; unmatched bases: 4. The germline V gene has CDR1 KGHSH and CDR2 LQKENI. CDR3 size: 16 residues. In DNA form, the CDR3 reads TGTGCCAGCTCACCACCGACAGGGGTGGGTAATTCACCCCTCCACTTT. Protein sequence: CASSPPTGVGNSPLHF.

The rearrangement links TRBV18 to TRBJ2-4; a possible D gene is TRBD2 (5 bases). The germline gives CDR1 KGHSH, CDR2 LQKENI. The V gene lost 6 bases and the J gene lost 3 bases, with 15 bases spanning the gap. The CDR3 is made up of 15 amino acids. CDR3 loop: CASSKSGGLKNIQYF. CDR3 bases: TGTGCCAGCTCCAAGAGCGGAGGCCTCAAAAACATTCAGTACTTC.

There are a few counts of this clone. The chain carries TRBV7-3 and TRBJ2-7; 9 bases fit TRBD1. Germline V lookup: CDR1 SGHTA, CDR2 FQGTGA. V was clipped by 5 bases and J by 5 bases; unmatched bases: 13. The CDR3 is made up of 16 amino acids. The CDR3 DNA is TGTGCCAGCAGCCCAATAGCCGGGACAGGGATGCACGAGCAGTACTTC. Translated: CASSPIAGTGMHEQYF.

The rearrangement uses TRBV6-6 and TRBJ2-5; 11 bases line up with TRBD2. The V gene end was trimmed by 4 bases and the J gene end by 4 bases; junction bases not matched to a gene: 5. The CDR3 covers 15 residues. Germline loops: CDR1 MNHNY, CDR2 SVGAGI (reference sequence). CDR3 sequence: CASSSTSGIGETQYF. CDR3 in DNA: TGTGCCAGCAGTTCGACTAGCGGGATAGGAGAGACCCAGTACTTC.

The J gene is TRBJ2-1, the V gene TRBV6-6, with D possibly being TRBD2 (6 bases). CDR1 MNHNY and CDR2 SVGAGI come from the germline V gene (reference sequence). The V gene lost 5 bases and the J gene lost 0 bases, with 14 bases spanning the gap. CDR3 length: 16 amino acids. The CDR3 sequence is CASSKLGGSSYNEQFF. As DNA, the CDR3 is TGTGCCAGCAGTAAGCTTGGGGGGAGCTCCTACAATGAGCAGTTCTTC.

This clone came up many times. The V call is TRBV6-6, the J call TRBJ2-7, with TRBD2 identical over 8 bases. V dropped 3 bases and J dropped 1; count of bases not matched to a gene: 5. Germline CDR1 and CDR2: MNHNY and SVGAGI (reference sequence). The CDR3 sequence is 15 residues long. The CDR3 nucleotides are TGTGCCAGCAGTTATCCCGGGAGGGCTTCCTACGAGCAGTACTTC. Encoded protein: CASSYPGRASYEQYF.

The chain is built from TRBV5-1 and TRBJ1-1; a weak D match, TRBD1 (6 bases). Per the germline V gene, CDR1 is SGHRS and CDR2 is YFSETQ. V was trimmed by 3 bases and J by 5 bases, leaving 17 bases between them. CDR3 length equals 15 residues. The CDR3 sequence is CASSSNPSGQTEAFF. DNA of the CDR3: TGCGCCAGCAGCTCGAACCCTTCAGGACAGACTGAAGCTTTCTTT.

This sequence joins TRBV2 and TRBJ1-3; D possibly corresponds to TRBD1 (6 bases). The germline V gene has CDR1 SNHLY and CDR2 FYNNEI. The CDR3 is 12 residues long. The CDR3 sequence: CVSGVFGNTIYF. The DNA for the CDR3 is TGTGTTTCAGGGGTGTTCGGAAACACCATATATTTT.

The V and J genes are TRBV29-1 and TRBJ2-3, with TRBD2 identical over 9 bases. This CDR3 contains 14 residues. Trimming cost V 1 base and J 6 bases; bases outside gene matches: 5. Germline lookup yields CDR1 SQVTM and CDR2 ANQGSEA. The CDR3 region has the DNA TGCAGCGTTGAAGGGACTAGCGTTGGGGATACGCAGTATTTT. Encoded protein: CSVEGTSVGDTQYF.

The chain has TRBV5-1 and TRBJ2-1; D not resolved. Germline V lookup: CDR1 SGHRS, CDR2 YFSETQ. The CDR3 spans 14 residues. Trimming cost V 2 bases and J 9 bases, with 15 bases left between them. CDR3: CASSFGLQSLEQFF. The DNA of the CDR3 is TGCGCCAGCAGCTTTGGGCTCCAGTCCCTTGAGCAGTTCTTC. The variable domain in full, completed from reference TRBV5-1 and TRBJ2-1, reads KAGVTQTPRYLIKTRGQQVTLSCSPISGHRSVSWYQQTPGQGLQFLFEYFSETQRNKGNFPGRFSGRQFSNSRSEMNVSTLELGDSALYLCASSFGLQSLEQFFGPGTRLTVL.

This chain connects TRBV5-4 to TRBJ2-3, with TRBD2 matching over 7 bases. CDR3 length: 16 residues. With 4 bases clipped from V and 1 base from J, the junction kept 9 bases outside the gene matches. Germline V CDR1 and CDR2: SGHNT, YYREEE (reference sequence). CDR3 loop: CASSLGGPVGTDTQYF. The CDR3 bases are TGTGCCAGCAGCCTGGGAGGGCCGGTGGGCACAGATACGCAGTATTTT.

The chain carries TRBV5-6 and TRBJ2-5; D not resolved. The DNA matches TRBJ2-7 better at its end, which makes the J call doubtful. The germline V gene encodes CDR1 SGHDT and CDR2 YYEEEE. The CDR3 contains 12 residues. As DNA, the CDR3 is TGTGCCAGCAGCTTGGCCCTCTACGAGCAGTACTTC. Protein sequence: CASSLALYEQYF.

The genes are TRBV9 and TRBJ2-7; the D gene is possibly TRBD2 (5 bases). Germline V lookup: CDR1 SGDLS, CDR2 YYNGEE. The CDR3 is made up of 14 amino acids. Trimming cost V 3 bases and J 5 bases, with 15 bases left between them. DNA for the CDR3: TGTGCCAGCAGCGCCAGCGGATGGGGAAACGAGCAGTACTTC. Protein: CASSASGWGNEQYF. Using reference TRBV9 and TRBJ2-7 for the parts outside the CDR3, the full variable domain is DSGVTQTPKHLITATGQRVTLRCSPRSGDLSVYWYQQSLDQGLQFLIQYYNGEERAKGNILERFSAQQFPDLHSELNLSSLELGDSALYFCASSASGWGNEQYFGPGTRLTVT.

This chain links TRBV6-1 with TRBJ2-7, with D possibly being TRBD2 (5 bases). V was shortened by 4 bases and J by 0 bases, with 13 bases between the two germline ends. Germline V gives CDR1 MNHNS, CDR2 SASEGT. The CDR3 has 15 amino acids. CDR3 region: CASSVNSDLSYEQYF. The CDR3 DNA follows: TGTGCCAGCAGTGTTAATAGCGACCTCTCCTACGAGCAGTACTTC.

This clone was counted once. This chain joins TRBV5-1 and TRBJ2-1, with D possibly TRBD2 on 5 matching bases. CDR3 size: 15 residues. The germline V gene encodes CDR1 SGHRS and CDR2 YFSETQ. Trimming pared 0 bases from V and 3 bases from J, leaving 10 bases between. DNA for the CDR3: TGCGCCAGCAGCTTGGTCGGGAACGGCTACAATGAGCAGTTCTTC. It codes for CASSLVGNGYNEQFF.

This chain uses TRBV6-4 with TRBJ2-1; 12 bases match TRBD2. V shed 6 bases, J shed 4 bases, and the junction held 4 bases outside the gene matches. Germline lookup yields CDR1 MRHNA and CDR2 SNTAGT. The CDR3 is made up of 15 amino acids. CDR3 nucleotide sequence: TGTGCCAGCAGCCCCGGGACTAGCGGGTACAATGAGCAGTTCTTC. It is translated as CASSPGTSGYNEQFF.

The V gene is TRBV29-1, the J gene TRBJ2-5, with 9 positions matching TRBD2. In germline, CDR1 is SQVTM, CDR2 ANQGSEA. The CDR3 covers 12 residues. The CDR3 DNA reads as TGCAGGGTAGCGGGAGCCGAAGAGACCCAGTACTTC. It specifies CRVAGAEETQYF.